The rows below give T cell receptor beta chains drawn from one sample of a study of blood T cell repertoires in COVID-19. Assay: immunoSEQ multiplex PCR; the TCRdb copy retains only in-frame clones and omits some. The sample lists about 120,000 clones, 80% to 90% occurring once. Sequencing input: peripheral blood. Receptors were obtained from a human donor in a cohort sampled during active COVID-19. CDR3s include the opening cysteine and the closing phenylalanine or tryptophan. The D gene is left open where the match is weak. Clone size, where shown, is once, few, many, or a class for clones that have expanded.

TGTGCCAGCAGTTTTTCAGGGCCCCATCAGCCCCAGCATTTT | CASSFSGPHQPQHF | NA | TRBJ1-5 | TRBV27 | NA
TGTGCCAGCAGCTACTATGAAGCTTTCTTT | CASSYYEAFF | NA | TRBJ1-1 | TRBV3-1/TRBV3-2 | NA
TGTGCCAGCAGCTTAGGGACTGCGGAGACCGGGGAGCTGTTTTTT | CASSLGTAETGELFF | NA | TRBJ2-2 | TRBV7-2 | few
TGTGCCAGCAAGCGGGGGACAGGGCGCGATACGCAGTATTTT | CASKRGTGRDTQYF | NA | TRBJ2-3 | TRBV27 | NA
TGTGCCAGCAGACTCCAATCTAACACTGAAGCTTTCTTT | CASRLQSNTEAFF | NA | TRBJ1-1 | TRBV2 | NA
TGTGCCAGTGGGGGGGCAGGGGACCAAGAGACCCAGTACTTC | CASGGAGDQETQYF | NA | TRBJ2-5 | TRBV25-1 | NA
TGTGCCAGCAGCGCGGACAGGGAATCCTACGAGCAGTACTTC | CASSADRESYEQYF | TRBD1 | TRBJ2-7 | TRBV7-9 | NA
TGCGCCAGCAGCCATGGACTAGTGGGAAACACAGATACGCAGTATTTT | CASSHGLVGNTDTQYF | TRBD2 | TRBJ2-3 | TRBV5-1 | NA
TGTGCCAGCAGCCGAGATAGCGGGGCGTTCTCCTACGAGCAGTACTTC | CASSRDSGAFSYEQYF | TRBD2 | TRBJ2-7 | TRBV7-8 | NA
TGTGCCAGTAGTATCGGCGGCGGAACGAACACCGGGGAGCTGTTTTTT | CASSIGGGTNTGELFF | NA | TRBJ2-2 | TRBV19 | NA
TGTGCCAGCAGCTTGGGGCAGGGATTTAGGGAGCAGTTCTTC | CASSLGQGFREQFF | NA | TRBJ2-1 | TRBV7-9 | NA
TGTGCCAGCTCTATGACAGGGTATACTGAAGCTTTCTTT | CASSMTGYTEAFF | TRBD1 | TRBJ1-1 | TRBV18 | few
TGTGCCAGCAATTATGCAGGGTTTCGTGGCTACACCTTC | CASNYAGFRGYTF | NA | TRBJ1-2 | TRBV28 | NA
TGTGCCAGCAGCTTAGCTATCATTGCGTCCAACACTGAAGCTTTCTTT | CASSLAIIASNTEAFF | NA | TRBJ1-1 | TRBV11-2 | once
TGTGCCAGCAGTCGGGACTACACCAATGAGCAGTTCTTC | CASSRDYTNEQFF | TRBD2 | TRBJ2-1 | TRBV12-3/TRBV12-4 | NA
TGTGCCAGCAGCCCAGGGACAGGGGGCAATCAGCCCCAGCATTTT | CASSPGTGGNQPQHF | TRBD1 | TRBJ1-5 | TRBV7-9 | few
TGTGCCAGCAGTCCGGGGTCAACTGGAAACACCATATATTTT | CASSPGSTGNTIYF | NA | TRBJ1-3 | TRBV5-4 | NA
TGTGCCAGCAGCCGTGGCGGGGTCGAGCGGAATGAGCAGTTCTTC | CASSRGGVERNEQFF | NA | TRBJ2-1 | TRBV7-2 | NA
TGTGCCAGCAGGCCCTACGTCGGGGCCAACGTCCTGACTTTC | CASRPYVGANVLTF | NA | TRBJ2-6 | TRBV2 | NA
TGTGCCAGCAGCCTAAATGACAGGGTGACTGAAGCTTTCTTT | CASSLNDRVTEAFF | TRBD1 | TRBJ1-1 | TRBV14 | NA
TGTGCCAGTAGTATAGGGCAGGGGGCCTCCAATGAGCAGTTCTTC | CASSIGQGASNEQFF | TRBD1 | TRBJ2-1 | TRBV19 | NA
TGTGCCAGCAGTTACGGGGAGACTGAAGCTTTCTTT | CASSYGETEAFF | NA | TRBJ1-1 | TRBV6-6 | once
TGTGCCAGCAGCTTAGGAGACTACGAGCAGTACTTC | CASSLGDYEQYF | NA | TRBJ2-7 | TRBV7-2 | NA
TGTGCCACCAGTGATGGGGGCAGGGGGTCGTTTTCCGGGGAGCTGTTTTTT | CATSDGGRGSFSGELFF | TRBD1 | TRBJ2-2 | TRBV24-1 | few
TGTGCCAGCAGCCTAACAGGGAGCACAGATACGCAGTATTTT | CASSLTGSTDTQYF | NA | TRBJ2-3 | TRBV5-6 | NA
TGTGCCAGCAGTTTCCTCAGCGGGGTAGCCAAAAACATTCAGTACTTC | CASSFLSGVAKNIQYF | TRBD2 | TRBJ2-4 | TRBV27 | NA
TGTGCCAGCAGTTTAGTGGCTAGCGAAACGAAGATCTACGAGCAGTACTTC | CASSLVASETKIYEQYF | NA | TRBJ2-7 | TRBV27 | NA
TGTGCCAGTACCCTTCGCAGGGCAAGTCAGCCCCAGCATTTT | CASTLRRASQPQHF | NA | TRBJ1-5 | TRBV19 | NA
TGTGCCAGCAGTTACCATCCCACGACAGAGAACACTGAAGCTTTCTTT | CASSYHPTTENTEAFF | NA | TRBJ1-1 | TRBV27 | NA
TGTGCCAGCAGCCATCGACGGGGGGGACCAACCACAGATACGCAGTATTTT | CASSHRRGGPTTDTQYF | TRBD2 | TRBJ2-3 | TRBV5-4 | NA
TGTGCCAGCATCGCCGGGACAGGGGGCTTCAATGAGCAGTTCTTC | CASIAGTGGFNEQFF | TRBD1 | TRBJ2-1 | TRBV19 | NA
TGTGCCAGCAGTGAAACCGCCTTTTGGGCGGGAGCCTACAATGAGCAGTTCTTC | CASSETAFWAGAYNEQFF | TRBD2 | TRBJ2-1 | TRBV2 | once
TGTGCCAGCACCGAACACCAGGACAGGGGTTCTGGCTACACCTTC | CASTEHQDRGSGYTF | TRBD1 | TRBJ1-2 | TRBV6-5 | NA
TGTGCCAGCAGTGATGCTCTTGGACAGGGGGCCTATGGCTACACCTTC | CASSDALGQGAYGYTF | TRBD1 | TRBJ1-2 | TRBV6-1 | NA
TGTGCCAGCAGCACGCGGGTTGCCCTTGGGGAGACCCAGTACTTC | CASSTRVALGETQYF | NA | TRBJ2-5 | TRBV9 | NA
TGTGCCATCAGAGGCACTGGCCAGGGTTCCTACGAGCAGTACTTC | CAIRGTGQGSYEQYF | NA | TRBJ2-7 | TRBV10-3 | NA
TGTGCCAGCAGCTTAGTCCCGGGAGAGCAGTTCTTC | CASSLVPGEQFF | NA | TRBJ2-1 | TRBV11-3 | NA
TGTGCCACCTCCACGGCGGGGACGCAGGGCGGAGAGCAGTACTTC | CATSTAGTQGGEQYF | NA | TRBJ2-7 | TRBV24-1 | NA
TGTGCCAGCTCACCATTTTCCGGACTTCACGACAATGAGCAGTTCTTC | CASSPFSGLHDNEQFF | NA | TRBJ2-1 | TRBV18 | NA
TGCGCCAGCAGCCAAGGGGACAGGACAAATCAGCCCCAGCATTTT | CASSQGDRTNQPQHF | TRBD1 | TRBJ1-5 | TRBV4-1 | NA
TGTGCCAGCAAATGGCCTGGTAATCAGCCCCAGCATTTT | CASKWPGNQPQHF | NA | TRBJ1-5 | TRBV28 | NA
TGTGCCAGCAGCTTAGACGGCGGGAGCCACGAGCAGTACTTC | CASSLDGGSHEQYF | TRBD2 | TRBJ2-7 | TRBV11-2 | NA
TGTGCCACCAGTGAACCGGGACAGGTCGAGGAGCAGTACTTC | CATSEPGQVEEQYF | TRBD1 | TRBJ2-7 | TRBV24-1 | NA
TGTGCCAGCAGTGAAGCGGGGGCGGGCCTCCAAGAGACCCAGTACTTC | CASSEAGAGLQETQYF | NA | TRBJ2-5 | TRBV6-1 | NA
TGTGCCAGCTCACCATTACCCGGGACAGGGAGAGGAAACACTGAAGCTTTCTTT | CASSPLPGTGRGNTEAFF | TRBD1 | TRBJ1-1 | TRBV18 | NA
TGTGCCACCAGTGATTTTTCCGGGGGGAACTATGGCTACACCTTC | CATSDFSGGNYGYTF | NA | TRBJ1-2 | TRBV24-1 | NA
TGTGCCAGCAGTTGCATCGAGCCGAAAAGATACGAGCAGTACTTC | CASSCIEPKRYEQYF | NA | TRBJ2-7 | TRBV6-9 | once
TGTGCCAGCAGCGTAGACGGGGGGCCTCAGCCCCAGCATTTT | CASSVDGGPQPQHF | NA | TRBJ1-5 | TRBV9 | NA
TGTGCCAGCAGCCCCCTCCCGGACAGCGACTATGGCTACACCTTC | CASSPLPDSDYGYTF | NA | TRBJ1-2 | TRBV5-6 | NA
TGTGCCAGCAGCCTACCCACAGGGGGCGGCTCTGGAAACACCATATATTTT | CASSLPTGGGSGNTIYF | TRBD1 | TRBJ1-3 | TRBV14 | NA
TGTGCCAGCAGCCAAAGACTAGCGGGTCCCACCGGGGAGCTGTTTTTT | CASSQRLAGPTGELFF | TRBD2 | TRBJ2-2 | TRBV4-2 | once
TGTGCCAGTAGTCCCGGCGGGAGGCGGGGAAACTACGAGCAGTACTTC | CASSPGGRRGNYEQYF | TRBD2 | TRBJ2-7 | TRBV19 | medium-sized
TGTGCCAGCAGCTTGGATTGGGGGCGAAAGAATGAAAAACTGTTTTTT | CASSLDWGRKNEKLFF | NA | TRBJ1-4 | TRBV5-8 | NA
TGTGCCAGCGGTTCTTCATTGACAGGGGATATCGAGCCCCAGCATTTT | CASGSSLTGDIEPQHF | TRBD1 | TRBJ1-5 | TRBV7-9 | few
TGTGCCACCAGTGATTTGGCTAGCGGGAAGGAGACCCAGTACTTC | CATSDLASGKETQYF | TRBD2 | TRBJ2-5 | TRBV24-1 | NA